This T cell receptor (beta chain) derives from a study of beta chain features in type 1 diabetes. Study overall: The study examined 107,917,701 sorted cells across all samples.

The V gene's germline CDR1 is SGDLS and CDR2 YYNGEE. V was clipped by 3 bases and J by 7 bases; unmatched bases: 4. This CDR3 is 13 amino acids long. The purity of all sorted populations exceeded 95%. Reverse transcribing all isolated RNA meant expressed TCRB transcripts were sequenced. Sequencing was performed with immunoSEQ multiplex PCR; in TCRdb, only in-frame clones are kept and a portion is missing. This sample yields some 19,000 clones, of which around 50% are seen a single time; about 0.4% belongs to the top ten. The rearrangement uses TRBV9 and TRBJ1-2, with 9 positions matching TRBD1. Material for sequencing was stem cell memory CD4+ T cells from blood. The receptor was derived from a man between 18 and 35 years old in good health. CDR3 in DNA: TGTGCCAGCAGCGCGGGACAGGGAGGTGGCTACACCTTC. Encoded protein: CASSAGQGGGYTF.